This entry lists 8 T cell receptor beta chains sequenced from one sample in a study of blood T cell repertoires in COVID-19. This table comes from immunoSEQ multiplex PCR, and its TCRdb copy is limited to in-frame clones, with some not included. The table records 300,000 to 500,000 clones, roughly 90% of them present only once. The sequenced sample consisted of PBMCs or T cells enriched from blood (not recorded which). These receptors originate from a woman aged 25-40 years with acute COVID-19.

V usage is TRBV6-6 and J usage is TRBJ2-7; the match to TRBD1 covers 10 bases. Germline V lookup: CDR1 MNHNY, CDR2 SVGAGI (reference sequence). The CDR3 length is 14 residues. The V segment lost 6 bases and the J segment 6 bases; nucleotides outside the gene matches: 8. The CDR3 DNA reads as TGTGCCAGCAGCCACGCGGACAGGGGGTCCGAGCAGTACTTC. Translating gives CASSHADRGSEQYF.

This chain links TRBV3-1 (or the pseudogene TRBV3-2) with TRBJ1-2; D is ambiguous. V was trimmed by 4 bases and J by 8 bases, leaving 26 bases between them. CDR1 is LGHDT, CDR2 YNNKEL, per germline (reference sequence). This CDR3 is 17 amino acids long. The CDR3 reads CASSPSQASGGLRGYTF. CDR3 coding DNA: TGTGCCAGCAGCCCTTCCCAGGCGAGTGGCGGACTCCGAGGCTACACCTTC.

This sequence joins TRBV10-2 and TRBJ1-1, with D perhaps matching TRBD1 (5 bases). V lost 6 bases, J lost 3 bases, and 17 bases lay in between. The CDR3 covers 15 residues. CDR1 is WSHSY and CDR2 is SAAADI in the germline V gene. DNA of the CDR3: TGCGCCAGCAGCCGATGGGACTTGGTTGACACTGAAGCTTTCTTT. This gives the protein CASSRWDLVDTEAFF.

The chain combines TRBV6-5 with TRBJ1-2, with D possibly TRBD1 on 6 matching bases. The CDR3 consists of 14 residues. V was clipped by 2 bases and J by 8 bases, with 15 bases between them. Per germline, CDR1 MNHEY and CDR2 SVGAGI. Here the CDR3 reads CASSYEARGKGYTF. The CDR3 nucleotides are TGTGCCAGCAGTTACGAGGCCAGGGGAAAAGGCTACACCTTC.

The chain uses TRBV6-4 and TRBJ1-5; TRBD1 agrees at 8 bases. Germline V gene data show CDR1 as MRHNA and CDR2 as SNTAGT. V gave up 6 bases and J gave up 6 bases; unmatched junction bases: 10. The CDR3 is 15 amino acids. The chain's CDR3 is CASRLTGERSQPQHF. CDR3 bases: TGTGCCAGCAGACTGACAGGGGAGAGGAGTCAGCCCCAGCATTTT.

In DNA form, the CDR3 reads TGTGCCAGCAGTGAAAACGGGGCAACTAATGAAAAACTGTTTTTT. Protein sequence: CASSENGATNEKLFF. J is TRBJ1-4 and V is TRBV2; D is ambiguous. This CDR3 is 15 amino acids long. Between the trimmed V and J ends, which lost 2 bases and 0 bases, there was a span of 7 bases. Germline V lookup: CDR1 SNHLY, CDR2 FYNNEI.

The chain has TRBV5-1 and TRBJ1-6; the match to TRBD1 covers 9 bases. The CDR3 contains 15 residues. Germline CDR1 reads SGHRS; CDR2 reads YFSETQ. V shed 3 bases, J shed 4 bases, and the junction held 2 bases outside the gene matches. The CDR3: CASSSGTGYNSPLHF. The CDR3 coding sequence is TGCGCCAGCAGCTCCGGGACAGGGTATAATTCACCCCTCCACTTT.

This clone was seen only a few times. V gene TRBV27 combines with J gene TRBJ2-7; 8 bases map to TRBD2. CDR3 length equals 12 residues. The germline gives CDR1 MNHEY, CDR2 SMNVEV (reference sequence). V dropped 5 bases and J dropped 6; count of bases not matched to a gene: 3. CDR3: CASSRRGGEQYF. CDR3 in DNA: TGTGCCAGCAGTCGCCGGGGGGGCGAGCAGTACTTC.